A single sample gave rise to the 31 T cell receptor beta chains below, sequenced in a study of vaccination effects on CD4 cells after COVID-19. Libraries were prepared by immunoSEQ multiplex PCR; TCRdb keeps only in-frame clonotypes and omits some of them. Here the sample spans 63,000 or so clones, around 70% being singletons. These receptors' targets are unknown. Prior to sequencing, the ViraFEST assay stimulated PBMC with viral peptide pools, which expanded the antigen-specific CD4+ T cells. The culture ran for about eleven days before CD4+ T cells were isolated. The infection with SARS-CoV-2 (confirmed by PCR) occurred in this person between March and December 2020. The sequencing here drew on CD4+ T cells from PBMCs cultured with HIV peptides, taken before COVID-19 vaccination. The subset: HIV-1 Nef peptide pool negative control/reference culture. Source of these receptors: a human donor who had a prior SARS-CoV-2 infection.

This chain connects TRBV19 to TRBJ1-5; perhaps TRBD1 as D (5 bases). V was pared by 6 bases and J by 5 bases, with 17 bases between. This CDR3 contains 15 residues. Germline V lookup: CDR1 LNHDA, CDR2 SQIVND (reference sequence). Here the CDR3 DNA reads TGTGCCAGTAGGATGGATCGGGGCCCGCATCAGCCCCAGCATTTT. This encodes CASRMDRGPHQPQHF.

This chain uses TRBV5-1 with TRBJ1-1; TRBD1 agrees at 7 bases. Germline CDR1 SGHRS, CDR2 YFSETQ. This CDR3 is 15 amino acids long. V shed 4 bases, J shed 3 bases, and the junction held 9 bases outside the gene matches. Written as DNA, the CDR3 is TGCGCCAGCAGCCCAGACAGGGTTCAGTACACTGAAGCTTTCTTT. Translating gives CASSPDRVQYTEAFF.

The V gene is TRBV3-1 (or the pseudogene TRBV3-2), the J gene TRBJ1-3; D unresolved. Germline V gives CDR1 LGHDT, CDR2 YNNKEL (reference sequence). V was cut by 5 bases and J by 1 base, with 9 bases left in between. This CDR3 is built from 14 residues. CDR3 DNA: TGTGCCAGCAGCGTCACCCCATCTGGAAACACCATATATTTT. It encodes CASSVTPSGNTIYF.

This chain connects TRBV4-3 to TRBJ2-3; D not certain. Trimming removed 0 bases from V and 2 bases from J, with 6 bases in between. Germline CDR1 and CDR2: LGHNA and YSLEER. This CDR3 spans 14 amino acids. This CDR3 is CASSQESLTDTQYF. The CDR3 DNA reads TGCGCCAGCAGCCAAGAGAGTCTCACAGATACGCAGTATTTT.

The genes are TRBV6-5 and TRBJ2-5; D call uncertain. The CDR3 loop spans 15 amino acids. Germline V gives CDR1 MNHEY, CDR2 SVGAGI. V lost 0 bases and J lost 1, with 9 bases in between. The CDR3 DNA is TGTGCCAGCAGTTACTCGATTGGGCGCCAAGAGACCCAGTACTTC. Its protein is CASSYSIGRQETQYF.

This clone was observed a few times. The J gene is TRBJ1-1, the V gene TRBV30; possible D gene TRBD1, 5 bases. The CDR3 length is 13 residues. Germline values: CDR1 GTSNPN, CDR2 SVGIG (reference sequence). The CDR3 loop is CAQTGGGNTEAFF. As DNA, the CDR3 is TGTGCGCAAACGGGGGGAGGGAACACTGAAGCTTTCTTT.

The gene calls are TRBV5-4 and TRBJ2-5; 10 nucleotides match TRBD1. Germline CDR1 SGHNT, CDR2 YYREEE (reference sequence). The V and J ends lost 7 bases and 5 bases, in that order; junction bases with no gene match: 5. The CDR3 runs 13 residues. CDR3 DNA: TGTGCCAGCTCGGACAGGGGGGGGGAGACCCAGTACTTC. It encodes CASSDRGGETQYF.

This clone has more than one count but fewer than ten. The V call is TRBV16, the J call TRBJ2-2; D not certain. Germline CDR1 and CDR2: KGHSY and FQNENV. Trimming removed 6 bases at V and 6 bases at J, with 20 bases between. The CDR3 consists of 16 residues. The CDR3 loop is CASRRSGLSAAGELFF. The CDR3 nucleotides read TGTGCCAGCAGACGCTCCGGGCTCTCGGCAGCCGGGGAGCTGTTTTTT.

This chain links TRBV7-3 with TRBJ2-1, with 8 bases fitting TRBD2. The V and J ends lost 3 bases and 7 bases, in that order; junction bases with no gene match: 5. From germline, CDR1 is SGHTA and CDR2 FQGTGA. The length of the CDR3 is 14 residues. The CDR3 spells CASSFASGSNEQFF. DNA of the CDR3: TGTGCCAGCAGCTTTGCTAGCGGGTCTAATGAGCAGTTCTTC. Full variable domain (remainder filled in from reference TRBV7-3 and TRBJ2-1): GAGVSQTPSNKVTEKGKYVELRCDPISGHTALYWYRQSLGQGPEFLIYFQGTGAADDSGLPNDRFFAVRPEGSVSTLKIQRTERGDSAVYLCASSFASGSNEQFFGPGTRLTVL.

In DNA, the CDR3 is TGCGCCAGCAGCCAACGACAGGGGGCCAGCACTGAAGCTTTCTTT. Translated, it gives CASSQRQGASTEAFF. The genes are TRBV4-1 and TRBJ1-1; 10 nucleotides match TRBD1. Germline V CDR1 and CDR2: MGHRA, YSYEKL. V gave up 2 bases and J gave up 4 bases; unmatched junction bases: 4. This CDR3 spans 15 amino acids.

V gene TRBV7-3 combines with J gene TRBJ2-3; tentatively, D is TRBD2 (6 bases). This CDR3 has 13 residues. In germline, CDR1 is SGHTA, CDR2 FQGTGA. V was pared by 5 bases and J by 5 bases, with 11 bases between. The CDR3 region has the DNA TGTGCCAGCAGCCCACGGAGGGAAGATACGCAGTATTTT. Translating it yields CASSPRREDTQYF. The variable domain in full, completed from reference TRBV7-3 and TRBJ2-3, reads GAGVSQTPSNKVTEKGKYVELRCDPISGHTALYWYRQSLGQGPEFLIYFQGTGAADDSGLPNDRFFAVRPEGSVSTLKIQRTERGDSAVYLCASSPRREDTQYFGPGTRLTVL.

The CDR3 nucleotides are TGCGCCAGCAGCCCCAGGACTAGCGGGGGGCCACACGAGCAGTACTTC. Protein: CASSPRTSGGPHEQYF. The rearrangement links TRBV5-1 to TRBJ2-7; 14 bases align to TRBD2. Germline lookup yields CDR1 SGHRS and CDR2 YFSETQ. The CDR3 has 16 residues. V was clipped by 4 bases and J by 5 bases; unmatched bases: 8.

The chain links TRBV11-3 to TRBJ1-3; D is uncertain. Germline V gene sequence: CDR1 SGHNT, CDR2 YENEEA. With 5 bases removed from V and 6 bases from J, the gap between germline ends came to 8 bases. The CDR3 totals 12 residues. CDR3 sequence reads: CASSPSANTIYF. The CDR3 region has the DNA TGTGCCAGCAGCCCCTCGGCAAACACCATATATTTT.

CDR3: CASSPGTGGNQPQHF. CDR3 DNA sequence: TGTGCCAGCAGCCCAGGGACAGGGGGCAATCAGCCCCAGCATTTT. This chain connects TRBV3-1 (or the pseudogene TRBV3-2) to TRBJ1-5, with TRBD1 matching over 10 bases. Trimming removed 4 bases from V and 2 bases from J; junction bases left unmatched: 2. The CDR3 extends over 15 amino acids. Germline-derived CDR1 and CDR2 are LGHDT and YNNKEL (reference sequence).

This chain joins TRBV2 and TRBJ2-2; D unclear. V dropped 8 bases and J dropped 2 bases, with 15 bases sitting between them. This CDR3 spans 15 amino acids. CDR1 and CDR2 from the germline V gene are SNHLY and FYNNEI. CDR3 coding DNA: TGTGCCAGCGGAGACGCATCCATAAACACCGGGGAGCTGTTTTTT. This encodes CASGDASINTGELFF. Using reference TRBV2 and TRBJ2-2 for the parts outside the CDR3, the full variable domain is EPEVTQTPSHQVTQMGQEVILRCVPISNHLYFYWYRQILGQKVEFLVSFYNNEISEKSEIFDDQFSVERPDGSNFTLKIRSTKLEDSAMYFCASGDASINTGELFFGEGSRLTVL.

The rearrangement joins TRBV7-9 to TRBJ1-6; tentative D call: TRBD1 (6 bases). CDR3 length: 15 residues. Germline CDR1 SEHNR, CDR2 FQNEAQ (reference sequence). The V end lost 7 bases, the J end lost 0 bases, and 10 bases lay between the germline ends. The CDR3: CASTRTDSYNSPLHF. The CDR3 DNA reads TGTGCCAGCACTCGGACAGACTCCTATAATTCACCCCTCCACTTT. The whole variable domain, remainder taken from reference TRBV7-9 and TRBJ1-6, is DTGVSQNPRHKITKRGQNVTFRCDPISEHNRLYWYRQTLGQGPEFLTYFQNEAQLEKSRLLSDRFSAERPKGSFSTLEIQRTEQGDSAMYLCASTRTDSYNSPLHFGNGTRLTVT.

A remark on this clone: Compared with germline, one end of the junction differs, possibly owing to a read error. CDR3 protein: CASSLGDSTEQYF. CDR3 in DNA: TGTGCTAGCAGCCTCGGGGACTCTACCGAGCAGTACTTC. This chain connects TRBV7-7 to TRBJ2-7, with a tentative D call TRBD2 (6 bases). Germline CDR1 SSHAT, CDR2 FNYEAQ (reference sequence). This CDR3 has 13 residues.

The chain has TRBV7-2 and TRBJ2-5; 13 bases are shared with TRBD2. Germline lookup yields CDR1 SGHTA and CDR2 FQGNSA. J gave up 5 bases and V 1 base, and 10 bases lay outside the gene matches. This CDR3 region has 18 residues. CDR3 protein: CASSLVFTSGRAGETQYF. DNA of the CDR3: TGTGCCAGCAGCTTAGTTTTTACTAGCGGGAGGGCCGGGGAGACCCAGTACTTC.

CDR3 amino acids: CASAYDYNEQFF. Here the CDR3 DNA reads TGTGCCAGCGCTTATGATTACAATGAGCAGTTCTTC. V is TRBV7-9 and J is TRBJ2-1; D is undetermined. Germline CDR1 is SEHNR and CDR2 is FQNEAQ (reference sequence). The CDR3 loop spans 12 amino acids. Deletions cut 8 bases from V and 4 bases from J, with 9 bases between. Looking up the rest from reference TRBV7-9 and TRBJ2-1 gives the full variable domain: DTGVSQNPRHKITKRGQNVTFRCDPISEHNRLYWYRQTLGQGPEFLTYFQNEAQLEKSRLLSDRFSAERPKGSFSTLEIQRTEQGDSAMYLCASAYDYNEQFFGPGTRLTVL.

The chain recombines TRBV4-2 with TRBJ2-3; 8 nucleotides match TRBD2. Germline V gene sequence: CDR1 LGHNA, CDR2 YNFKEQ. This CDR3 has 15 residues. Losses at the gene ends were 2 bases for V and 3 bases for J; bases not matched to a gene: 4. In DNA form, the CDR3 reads TGTGCCAGCAGCCAAAGCGGGAGAGGGACAGATACGCAGTATTTT. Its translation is CASSQSGRGTDTQYF.

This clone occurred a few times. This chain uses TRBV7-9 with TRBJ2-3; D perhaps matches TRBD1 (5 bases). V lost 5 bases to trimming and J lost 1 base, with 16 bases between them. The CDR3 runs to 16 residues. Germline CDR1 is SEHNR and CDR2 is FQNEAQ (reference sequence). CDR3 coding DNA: TGTGCCAGCAGCCCAGGTAGGGGCGCTCGCACAGATACGCAGTATTTT. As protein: CASSPGRGARTDTQYF. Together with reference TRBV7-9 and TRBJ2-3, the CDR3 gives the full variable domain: DTGVSQNPRHKITKRGQNVTFRCDPISEHNRLYWYRQTLGQGPEFLTYFQNEAQLEKSRLLSDRFSAERPKGSFSTLEIQRTEQGDSAMYLCASSPGRGARTDTQYFGPGTRLTVL.

The CDR3 DNA sequence: TGTGCCAGCAGCGTTGGTGTGACCGGGGAGCTGTTTTTT. Amino acid sequence: CASSVGVTGELFF. V is TRBV9 and J is TRBJ2-2; the D is unclear. CDR3 length: 13 residues. Germline CDR1 and CDR2: SGDLS and YYNGEE. Between the trimmed V and J ends, which lost 2 bases and 5 bases, there was a span of 7 bases.

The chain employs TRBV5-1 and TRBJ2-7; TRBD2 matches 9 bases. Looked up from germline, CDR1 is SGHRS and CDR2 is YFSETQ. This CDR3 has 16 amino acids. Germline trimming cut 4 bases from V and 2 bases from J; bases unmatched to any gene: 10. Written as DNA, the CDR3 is TGCGCCAGCAGCGCCGACCTCGGACTAGCGACCTACGAGCAGTACTTC. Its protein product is CASSADLGLATYEQYF. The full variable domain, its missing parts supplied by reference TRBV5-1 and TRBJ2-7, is KAGVTQTPRYLIKTRGQQVTLSCSPISGHRSVSWYQQTPGQGLQFLFEYFSETQRNKGNFPGRFSGRQFSNSRSEMNVSTLELGDSALYLCASSADLGLATYEQYFGPGTRLTVT.

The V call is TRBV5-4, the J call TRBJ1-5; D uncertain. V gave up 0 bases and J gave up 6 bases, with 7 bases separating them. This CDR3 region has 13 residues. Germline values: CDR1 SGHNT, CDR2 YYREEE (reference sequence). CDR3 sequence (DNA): TGTGCCAGCAGCTTGGATCCGGGTCAGCCCCAGCATTTT. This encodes CASSLDPGQPQHF.

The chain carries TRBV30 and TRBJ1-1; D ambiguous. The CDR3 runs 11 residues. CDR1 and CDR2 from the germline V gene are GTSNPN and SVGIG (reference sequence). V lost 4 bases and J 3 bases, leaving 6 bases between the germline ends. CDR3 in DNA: TGTGCCTGGATGTCATACACTGAAGCTTTCTTT. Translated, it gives CAWMSYTEAFF.

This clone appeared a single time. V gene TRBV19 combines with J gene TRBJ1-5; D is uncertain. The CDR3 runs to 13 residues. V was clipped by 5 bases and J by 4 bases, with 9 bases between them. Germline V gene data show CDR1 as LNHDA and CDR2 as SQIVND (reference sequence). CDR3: CASSPWSNQPQHF. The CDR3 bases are TGTGCCAGTAGTCCCTGGAGTAATCAGCCCCAGCATTTT.

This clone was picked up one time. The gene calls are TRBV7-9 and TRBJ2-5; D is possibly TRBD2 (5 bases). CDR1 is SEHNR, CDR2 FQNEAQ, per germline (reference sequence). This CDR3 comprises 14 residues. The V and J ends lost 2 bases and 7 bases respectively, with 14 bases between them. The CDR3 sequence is CASSLSGPGGTQYF. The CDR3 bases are TGTGCCAGCAGCTTAAGCGGCCCCGGAGGGACCCAGTACTTC.

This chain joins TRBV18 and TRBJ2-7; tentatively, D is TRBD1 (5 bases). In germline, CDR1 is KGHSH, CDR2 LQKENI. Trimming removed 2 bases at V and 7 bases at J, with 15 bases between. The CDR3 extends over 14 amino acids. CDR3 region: CASSPTGRDGEQYF. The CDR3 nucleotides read TGTGCCAGCTCACCAACGGGCAGGGATGGAGAGCAGTACTTC.

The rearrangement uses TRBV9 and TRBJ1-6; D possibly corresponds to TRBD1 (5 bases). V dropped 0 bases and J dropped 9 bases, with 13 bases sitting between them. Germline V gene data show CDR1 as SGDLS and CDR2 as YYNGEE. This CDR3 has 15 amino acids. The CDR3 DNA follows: TGTGCCAGCAGCGTAGATCCCCAGGGCGGTTCACCCCTCCACTTT. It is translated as CASSVDPQGGSPLHF.

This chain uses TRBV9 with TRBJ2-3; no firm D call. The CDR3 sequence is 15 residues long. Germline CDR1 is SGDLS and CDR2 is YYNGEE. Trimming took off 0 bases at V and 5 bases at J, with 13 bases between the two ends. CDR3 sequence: CASSVGPRVVDTQYF. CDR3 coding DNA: TGTGCCAGCAGCGTAGGGCCCCGAGTGGTAGATACGCAGTATTTT. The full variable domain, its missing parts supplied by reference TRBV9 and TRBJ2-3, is DSGVTQTPKHLITATGQRVTLRCSPRSGDLSVYWYQQSLDQGLQFLIQYYNGEERAKGNILERFSAQQFPDLHSELNLSSLELGDSALYFCASSVGPRVVDTQYFGPGTRLTVL.

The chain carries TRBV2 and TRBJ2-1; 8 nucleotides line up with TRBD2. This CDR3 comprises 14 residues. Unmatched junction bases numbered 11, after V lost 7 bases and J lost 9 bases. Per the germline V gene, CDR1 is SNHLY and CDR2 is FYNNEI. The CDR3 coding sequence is TGTGCCAGCAAGAGGCGGGAGGTTCTAAGTGAGCAGTTCTTC. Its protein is CASKRREVLSEQFF.